The rows below give T cell receptor beta chains drawn from one sample of a study of spatial heterogeneity in lung cancer. TCRdb re-called the 5' RACE reads with MiXCR, one entry per CDR3 protein. The sample lists under 5,000 distinct CDR3 sequences; 8% to 9.5% were seen once. Sequencing used lung tumor tissue, obtained at surgery. Receptors were obtained from a male donor with early-stage non-small cell lung cancer. CDR3s include the opening cysteine and the closing phenylalanine or tryptophan. D genes are given only for firm matches. Clone size is not always given. Where it is, it says once, few, many or a class for expanded clones.

medium-sized	TRBV28	TRBJ1-2	NA	TGTGCCAGCAGTTTAGGTGGGCGACTAGACGGCTACACCTTC	CASSLGGRLDGYTF
medium-sized	TRBV7-2	TRBJ1-5	NA	TGTGCCAGCAGCCAAAGTGGACAGCATCAGCCCCAGCATTTT	CASSQSGQHQPQHF
medium-sized	TRBV5-1	TRBJ2-6	TRBD1	TGCGCCAGCAGCCCCGGACAGGGCGTCTCTGGGGCCAACGTCCTGACTTTC	CASSPGQGVSGANVLTF
medium-sized	TRBV9	TRBJ2-7	NA	TGTGCCAGCAGCGCCTCCGACGGAACCTACGAGCAGTACTTC	CASSASDGTYEQYF
few	TRBV7-2	TRBJ2-3	TRBD2	TGTGCCAGCAGCTCCAGACTAGCGGGGGATAGTGGAGGTGATACGCAGTATTTT	CASSSRLAGDSGGDTQYF
medium-sized	TRBV9	TRBJ2-2	NA	TGTGCCAGCAGGTCAAAGCTGAACACCGGGGAGCTGTTTTTT	CASRSKLNTGELFF
medium-sized	TRBV3-1	TRBJ1-4	TRBD1	TGTGCCAGCAGCCCCCGGGACAGGGATGGGAAACTGTTTTTT	CASSPRDRDGKLFF
many	TRBV11-2	TRBJ1-6	NA	TGTGCCAGCAGCCCGACCCGGGGGGTCGGTTCACCCCTCCACTTT	CASSPTRGVGSPLHF
NA	TRBV2	TRBJ2-5	TRBD1	TGTGCCAGCGACAGGGACAGGGGAGAGACCCAGTACTTC	CASDRDRGETQYF
many	TRBV20-1	TRBJ2-3	NA	TGCAGTGCTAGAGGGGGCAGGGGCCGCACAGATACGCAGTATTTT	CSARGGRGRTDTQYF
NA	TRBV7-8	TRBJ2-3	NA	TGTGCCAGCAGCTTACCTAGCTGGGAAGATACGCAGTATTTT	CASSLPSWEDTQYF
many	TRBV2	TRBJ1-5	NA	TGTGCCAGCAGGCCCACCGATTATCAGCCCCAGCATTTT	CASRPTDYQPQHF
NA	TRBV7-3	TRBJ2-3	NA	TGTGCCAGCAGCCCCTACGGGAGTAAGACAGATACGCAGTATTTT	CASSPYGSKTDTQYF
medium-sized	TRBV7-3	TRBJ2-6	NA	TGTGCCAGCAGCTTAATCGGCAGCTCCTCTGGGGCCAACGTCCTGACTTTC	CASSLIGSSSGANVLTF
many	TRBV3-1	TRBJ2-7	NA	TGTGCCAGCAGTCTAGAGGCCACCGGGACTCTTTCTTCCTACGAGCAGTACTTC	CASSLEATGTLSSYEQYF
medium-sized	TRBV2	TRBJ2-3	TRBD2	TGTGCCAGCAGAAAAGGGACTAGCGGGAGCCTAGATACGCAGTATTTT	CASRKGTSGSLDTQYF
medium-sized	TRBV6-2/TRBV6-3	TRBJ2-1	TRBD2	TGTGCCAGCAGTTACTCGACAAGCGGGGGGGACTACAATGAGCAGTTCTTC	CASSYSTSGGDYNEQFF
NA	TRBV6-2/TRBV6-3	TRBJ1-5	NA	TGTGCCAGCAGTTACCCGGCGAGGCGGAGCAATCAGCCCCAGCATTTT	CASSYPARRSNQPQHF
medium-sized	TRBV20-1	TRBJ2-1	NA	TGCAGTGCTAACCTCCAAGGGTGGAGGGGGGTGGGCAATGAGCAGTTCTTC	CSANLQGWRGVGNEQFF
medium-sized	TRBV6-6	TRBJ2-7	TRBD2	TGTGCGTCGCAGCGGGAGGTTTTCTACGAGCAGTACTTC	CASQREVFYEQYF
medium-sized	TRBV5-5	TRBJ2-7	NA	TGTGCCAGCAGCTTGGAAAGGAGCCCCAACGAGCAGTACTTC	CASSLERSPNEQYF
many	TRBV5-1	TRBJ1-3	NA	TGCGCCAGCCAAGTGGGGCCTGGAAACACCATATATTTT	CASQVGPGNTIYF
medium-sized	TRBV11-2	TRBJ2-3	NA	TGTGCCAGCGGAAGACTCAACACAGATACGCAGTATTTT	CASGRLNTDTQYF
medium-sized	TRBV20-1	TRBJ1-3	NA	TGCAGTGCTAGGGAGAGGTCTGGAAACACCATATATTTT	CSARERSGNTIYF
medium-sized	TRBV7-9	TRBJ1-3	TRBD1	TGTGCCAGCAGCCAATGGACAGGGGACGGAAACACCATATATTTT	CASSQWTGDGNTIYF
many	TRBV7-8	TRBJ2-7	TRBD2	TGTGCCAGCAGCCTCACTAGCGGCGCCGTGCATTACGAGCAGTACTTC	CASSLTSGAVHYEQYF
NA	TRBV5-4	TRBJ2-3	NA	TGTGCCAGCAGTTCCCCGCAGGGCACAGATACGCAGTATTTT	CASSSPQGTDTQYF
many	TRBV10-3	TRBJ2-1	NA	TGTGCCATCAGGGACCCTCTAGCCCGCGATGAGCAGTTCTTC	CAIRDPLARDEQFF
few	TRBV6-2/TRBV6-3	TRBJ1-6	NA	TGTGCCAGCAGTTGGCAGAATTCACCCCTCCACTTT	CASSWQNSPLHF
NA	TRBV2	TRBJ2-7	NA	TGTGCCAGCAGTGAAGGGGAGTACGAGCAGTACTTC	CASSEGEYEQYF
many	TRBV25-1	TRBJ2-1	TRBD2	TGTGCCAGCAGGGGTAGCGGGAGGGCGGATTACAATGAGCAGTTCTTC	CASRGSGRADYNEQFF
NA	TRBV20-1	TRBJ2-7	TRBD1	TGCAGTGCTAGGCCCGGGACAGGGAGATCGGAGCAGTACTTC	CSARPGTGRSEQYF
NA	TRBV27	TRBJ1-6	TRBD1	TGTGCCAGCAGAAACCTGAAACAGGGGAACAATTCACCCCTCCACTTT	CASRNLKQGNNSPLHF
medium-sized	TRBV28	TRBJ2-7	NA	TGTGCCAGCAGTTTATCGGACAGCAGATTTTACGAGCAGTACTTC	CASSLSDSRFYEQYF
few	TRBV5-6	TRBJ1-5	NA	TGTGCCAGCAGCTCTGGAGTCAGCAATCAGCCCCAGCATTTT	CASSSGVSNQPQHF
NA	TRBV29-1	TRBJ2-1	NA	TGCAGCGTTGTTTTTTGGGGGTTGGATGAGCAGTTCTTC	CSVVFWGLDEQFF
medium-sized	TRBV9	TRBJ2-7	TRBD1	TGTGCCAGCAGCGTACCAGGTCCACTCCGGGACAGGGCGTACGAGCAGTACTTC	CASSVPGPLRDRAYEQYF
large	TRBV11-2	TRBJ2-6	TRBD2	TGTGCCAGCAGCCTGAAGACTAGCGGGAGCTCTGGGGCCAACGTCCTGACTTTC	CASSLKTSGSSGANVLTF
medium-sized	TRBV11-2	TRBJ2-7	TRBD2	TGTGCCAGCAGCTTCTATAAATCGGGGACTAGCGGGACCTACGAGCAGTACTTC	CASSFYKSGTSGTYEQYF
many	TRBV5-6	TRBJ2-5	TRBD2	TGTGCCAGCAGCGTCGTGACTAGCGGGAGCGGGGAGACCCAGTACTTC	CASSVVTSGSGETQYF
many	TRBV4-3	TRBJ2-3	TRBD2	TGCGCCAGCAGCCAAGAAGGGAGAGGCGGGAGAGATACGCAGTATTTT	CASSQEGRGGRDTQYF